This T cell receptor (beta chain) was sequenced during a study of T-cell memory formation after mild COVID-19. Notes on the study in general: CD4/CD8 balance held among clones contracting day 15 to 85, and later expanders leaned CD4+. CD4+ contracting clones were mainly CM and EM; CD8+ ones, EMRA. For second-wave clones that peaked at day 37, SARS-CoV-2 specificity went unverified.

The CDR3 has 15 amino acids. In germline, CDR1 is SGHDN, CDR2 FVKESK. V was clipped by 4 bases and J by 7 bases; unmatched bases: 10. 5'RACE with constant-segment primers yielded barcoded, UMI-tagged TCR alpha and TCR beta cDNA libraries. Using its own MiXCR run on the 5' RACE reads, TCRdb lists one record per CDR3 protein. The table has approximately 410,000 distinct CDR3 sequences, about 22% seen once. Regarding this clonotype: Its antigen is not known.

This TCR came from an adult woman who had mild COVID-19 (a few samples of this study predate the infection). Cell type and time point are not known. Material for sequencing was PBMCs or a T cell subset sorted from them (not recorded which). The chain joins TRBV14 to TRBJ1-2; 9 bases fit TRBD1. The CDR3 DNA reads TGTGCCAGCAGCCCTCCAGGGACAGGGAATATTGGCTACACCTTC. Translated, it gives CASSPPGTGNIGYTF.